These 26 T cell receptor beta chains originate from one sample sequenced in a study of identical twins. A single record per CDR3 protein comes from TCRdb applying MiXCR to the 5' RACE reads. The table includes roughly 720,000 distinct CDR3 sequences, 18% detected once. The data were also submitted as part of a second study, on T cells expressing NK-cell markers.

The sample consisted of PBMCs. These receptors were collected from a woman between 18 and 29 years old in good health.

The V and J genes are TRBV7-2 and TRBJ2-2; no firm D call. The V gene's germline CDR1 is SGHTA and CDR2 FQGNSA. The CDR3 spans 13 residues. V lost 5 bases to trimming and J lost 7 bases, with 11 bases between them. CDR3 sequence (DNA): TGTGCCAGCAGCCAGAGGCTAGTCGGGGAGCTGTTTTTT. Protein product: CASSQRLVGELFF.

This clonotype was seen a single time. This sequence joins TRBV5-5 and TRBJ2-3, with 10 bases lining up with TRBD1. Germline V gives CDR1 SGHKS, CDR2 YYEKEE (reference sequence). The length of the CDR3 is 16 residues. The V gene end was trimmed by 2 bases and the J gene end by 4 bases; junction bases not matched to a gene: 7. CDR3 region: CASSLPGTGVADTQYF. DNA for the CDR3: TGTGCCAGCAGCTTACCCGGGACAGGGGTCGCAGATACGCAGTATTTT.

This clonotype has more than one count but fewer than ten. The rearrangement links TRBV6-1 to TRBJ2-7; 8 bases align to TRBD1. CDR1 is MNHNS, CDR2 SASEGT, per germline. The V gene end was trimmed by 7 bases and the J gene end by 2 bases; junction bases not matched to a gene: 10. This CDR3 is built from 15 residues. In nucleotides, the CDR3 is TGTGCCAGCACCACCCTTCTGACAGGGGCCTACGAGCAGTACTTC. Amino acid sequence: CASTTLLTGAYEQYF.

This clonotype was observed a handful of times. This chain links TRBV12-5 with TRBJ1-5; D unresolved. Germline-derived CDR1 and CDR2 are LGHNT and FRNRAP. The V gene lost 5 bases and the J gene lost 5 bases, with 4 bases spanning the gap. This CDR3 has 11 residues. CDR3 region: CASGPHQPQHF. The CDR3 nucleotides are TGTGCTAGTGGTCCTCATCAGCCCCAGCATTTT.

The chain is built from TRBV5-1 and TRBJ2-1, with D perhaps TRBD2 (6 bases). Germline V gene data show CDR1 as SGHRS and CDR2 as YFSETQ. Trimming took 2 bases from V and 13 from J, leaving 13 bases between them. The CDR3 spans 12 residues. The CDR3 here is CASSLGRDLQFF. In DNA, the CDR3 is TGCGCCAGCAGCTTAGGACGGGACTTACAGTTCTTC.

This clonotype occurred a few times. The chain is built from TRBV7-9 and TRBJ2-3; D not certain. The CDR3 loop spans 13 amino acids. CDR1 is SEHNR and CDR2 is FQNEAQ in the germline V gene (reference sequence). V was cut by 3 bases and J by 2 bases, with 6 bases left in between. CDR3 sequence reads: CASSFRVTDTQYF. DNA of the CDR3: TGTGCCAGCAGCTTTCGCGTCACAGATACGCAGTATTTT. Full variable domain (rest looked up from reference TRBV7-9 and TRBJ2-3): DTGVSQNPRHKITKRGQNVTFRCDPISEHNRLYWYRQTLGQGPEFLTYFQNEAQLEKSRLLSDRFSAERPKGSFSTLEIQRTEQGDSAMYLCASSFRVTDTQYFGPGTRLTVL.

This clonotype came up a few times. V gene TRBV20-1 combines with J gene TRBJ2-1, with D unresolved. The germline V gene encodes CDR1 DFQATT and CDR2 SNEGSKA (reference sequence). Trimming took 3 bases from V and 12 from J, leaving 9 bases between them. The CDR3 sequence is 10 residues long. This chain's CDR3 is CSASLGVQFF. CDR3 coding DNA: TGCAGTGCTAGTCTCGGTGTGCAGTTCTTC.

This clonotype showed up just a few times. The V gene is TRBV15, the J gene TRBJ2-5; weak D call: TRBD2 (6 bases). Germline loops: CDR1 LNHNV, CDR2 YYDKDF (reference sequence). The CDR3 has 15 amino acids. Trimming removed 0 bases from V and 4 bases from J, with 12 bases in between. CDR3 amino acids: CATSRDGRDGETQYF. In nucleotides, the CDR3 is TGTGCCACCAGCAGAGATGGGCGGGATGGAGAGACCCAGTACTTC.

The table lists this clonotype with many counts. The V gene is TRBV7-9, the J gene TRBJ2-7; tentatively, D is TRBD1 (6 bases). This CDR3 is 13 amino acids long. Trimming took off 4 bases at V and 3 bases at J, with 10 bases between the two ends. Germline V gene lookup returns CDR1 SEHNR and CDR2 FQNEAQ (reference sequence). The CDR3 DNA reads TGTGCCAGCAGCTCCGGACAGAGCTACGAGCAGTACTTC. It translates to CASSSGQSYEQYF. Full variable domain (rest looked up from reference TRBV7-9 and TRBJ2-7): DTGVSQNPRHKITKRGQNVTFRCDPISEHNRLYWYRQTLGQGPEFLTYFQNEAQLEKSRLLSDRFSAERPKGSFSTLEIQRTEQGDSAMYLCASSSGQSYEQYFGPGTRLTVT.

The table lists this clonotype with a few counts. The chain is built from TRBV11-2 and TRBJ2-7; 7 positions agree with TRBD1. After removal of 0 bases from V and 5 bases from J, the junction contained 10 bases not matched to a gene. This CDR3 has 16 residues. Germline V gene data show CDR1 as SGHAT and CDR2 as FQNNGV. The CDR3, as DNA: TGTGCCAGCAGCTTAGATCCGGGACAGCCACACCACGAGCAGTACTTC. Its translation: CASSLDPGQPHHEQYF.

There are many counts of this clonotype. This CDR3 is CAINPGTIRGYTF. The CDR3 DNA is TGTGCCATCAACCCCGGGACGATCCGTGGCTACACCTTC. This chain joins TRBV10-3 and TRBJ1-2; tentatively, D is TRBD1 (5 bases). The ends were cut back, 7 bases at V and 7 bases at J, with 16 bases in the middle. Germline V gene sequence: CDR1 ENHRY, CDR2 SYGVKD. This CDR3 contains 13 residues.

This sequence joins TRBV9 and TRBJ2-1, with D uncertain. From germline, CDR1 is SGDLS and CDR2 YYNGEE. Trimming stripped 4 bases from V and 4 bases from J, with 21 bases between. CDR3 length: 17 residues. CDR3 protein: CASSPTLGTEPYNEQFF. The CDR3 DNA is TGTGCCAGCAGCCCAACTCTTGGAACGGAACCTTACAATGAGCAGTTCTTC.

This clonotype was seen more than once but under ten times. The rearrangement joins TRBV20-1 to TRBJ2-7, with TRBD2 matching over 11 bases. Unmatched junction bases numbered 6, after V lost 3 bases and J lost 2 bases. Per germline, CDR1 DFQATT and CDR2 SNEGSKA (reference sequence). This CDR3 has 15 amino acids. This CDR3 is CSASRLAGQAYEQYF. CDR3 in DNA: TGCAGTGCTAGTAGACTAGCGGGACAGGCCTACGAGCAGTACTTC.

Many counts were recorded for this clonotype. This chain joins TRBV15 and TRBJ2-1; D is undetermined. V lost 4 bases and J 4 bases, leaving 2 bases between the germline ends. Germline V gene sequence: CDR1 LNHNV, CDR2 YYDKDF (reference sequence). The CDR3 runs 11 residues. The CDR3, as DNA: TGTGCCACCAGCACGTACAATGAGCAGTTCTTC. Amino acids: CATSTYNEQFF. Filled out from reference TRBV15 and TRBJ2-1, the complete variable domain reads DAMVIQNPRYQVTQFGKPVTLSCSQTLNHNVMYWYQQKSSQAPKLLFHYYDKDFNNEADTPDNFQSRRPNTSFCFLDIRSPGLGDTAMYLCATSTYNEQFFGPGTRLTVL.

This clonotype has only a few counts. The genes are TRBV27 and TRBJ2-7, with D perhaps TRBD1 or TRBD2 (5 bases each). The V end was cut by 4 bases, the J end by 2 bases, with 15 bases between. The CDR3 runs to 15 residues. Germline V lookup: CDR1 MNHEY, CDR2 SMNVEV (reference sequence). CDR3 protein: CASSYRDGATYEQYF. The CDR3 bases are TGTGCCAGCAGTTACCGAGACGGGGCGACCTACGAGCAGTACTTC.

The chain recombines TRBV5-1 with TRBJ2-7; D is uncertain. Trimming cost V 0 bases and J 3 bases, with 7 bases left between them. CDR3 length equals 13 residues. Germline V gene lookup returns CDR1 SGHRS and CDR2 YFSETQ. CDR3 region: CASSLEAFYEQYF. The CDR3 DNA follows: TGCGCCAGCAGCTTGGAAGCGTTCTACGAGCAGTACTTC.

There are a few counts of this clonotype. This sequence joins TRBV29-1 and TRBJ2-1; 10 bases agree with TRBD1. Germline V CDR1 and CDR2: SQVTM, ANQGSEA. V lost 1 base to trimming and J lost 1 base; unmatched junction nucleotides: 7. The CDR3 is made up of 17 amino acids. CDR3 protein: CSVEALTGGGSYNEQFF. The CDR3 DNA reads as TGCAGCGTTGAAGCATTGACAGGGGGCGGGTCCTACAATGAGCAGTTCTTC.

CDR3: CSARVPRPAGGIAKNIQYF. The DNA for the CDR3 is TGCAGTGCCCGTGTTCCACGGCCAGCGGGAGGAATAGCCAAAAACATTCAGTACTTC. V is TRBV20-1 and J is TRBJ2-4, with 9 bases aligning to TRBD2. After removal of 6 bases from V and 0 bases from J, the junction contained 18 bases not matched to a gene. Germline V gene lookup returns CDR1 DFQATT and CDR2 SNEGSKA (reference sequence). CDR3 length: 19 amino acids.

This clonotype was seen more than once but under ten times. The rearrangement uses TRBV7-2 and TRBJ2-3, with unresolved D. The CDR3 consists of 15 residues. The germline V and J ends were trimmed by 1 base and 2 bases, with 10 bases remaining between them. Looked up from germline, CDR1 is SGHTA and CDR2 is FQGNSA. CDR3 coding DNA: TGTGCCAGCAGCTTAGAAGGGTTCCTCACAGATACGCAGTATTTT. This gives the protein CASSLEGFLTDTQYF.

This chain's CDR3 is CASSWGDSSYEQYF. CDR3 coding DNA: TGTGCCAGCAGCTGGGGGGACAGCTCCTACGAGCAGTACTTC. V gene TRBV7-6 combines with J gene TRBJ2-7, with D possibly TRBD1 on 7 matching bases. V lost 4 bases and J 0 bases, leaving 10 bases between the germline ends. Germline values: CDR1 SGHVS, CDR2 FNYEAQ. CDR3 length equals 14 residues. Full variable domain (remainder filled in from reference TRBV7-6 and TRBJ2-7): GAGVSQSPRYKVTKRGQDVALRCDPISGHVSLYWYRQALGQGPEFLTYFNYEAQQDKSGLPNDRFSAERPEGSISTLTIQRTEQRDSAMYRCASSWGDSSYEQYFGPGTRLTVT.

The chain recombines TRBV12-3 or TRBV12-4 with TRBJ1-6; no firm D call. This CDR3 comprises 15 residues. V was pared by 0 bases and J by 9 bases, with 12 bases between. The CDR3 coding sequence is TGTGCCAGCAGTTTAGCGGCGGGGTGGGGTTCACCCCTCCACTTT. It codes for CASSLAAGWGSPLHF.

In DNA form, the CDR3 reads TGCAGTGCCAGGGGGACTTACAACAATGAGCAGTTCTTC. Translation gives CSARGTYNNEQFF. This chain links TRBV20-1 with TRBJ2-1; D is possibly TRBD1 (7 bases). Trimming left V 6 bases short and J 5 bases short, with 14 bases between. CDR1 is DFQATT and CDR2 is SNEGSKA in the germline V gene (reference sequence). This CDR3 is built from 13 residues.

A few counts support this clonotype. J is TRBJ2-4 and V is TRBV29-1; tentative D call: TRBD1 (6 bases). Between the trimmed V and J ends, which lost 7 bases and 13 bases, there was a span of 20 bases. Per germline, CDR1 SQVTM and CDR2 ANQGSEA. The CDR3 has 12 amino acids. CDR3 sequence: CSGVGTSRAQYF. CDR3 DNA: TGCAGCGGTGTAGGGACATCACGGGCGCAGTACTTC.

The table lists this clonotype with many counts. The chain combines TRBV30 with TRBJ1-2; D not resolved. The germline V gene encodes CDR1 GTSNPN and CDR2 SVGIG (reference sequence). This CDR3 region has 10 residues. V lost 5 bases and J lost 5, with 6 bases in between. The DNA for the CDR3 is TGTGCCTGGGCGAATTATGGCTACACCTTC. Translated: CAWANYGYTF.

This clonotype has just a few counts. The genes are TRBV5-5 and TRBJ2-7, with D hard to call. V lost 0 bases, J lost 6 bases, and 13 bases lay in between. Germline values: CDR1 SGHKS, CDR2 YYEKEE (reference sequence). CDR3 length: 14 amino acids. CDR3 nucleotide sequence: TGTGCCAGCAGCTTGGACCCCCCCCTCGGCGAGCAGTACTTC. It codes for CASSLDPPLGEQYF. Complete variable domain (other parts from reference TRBV5-5 and TRBJ2-7): DAGVTQSPTHLIKTRGQQVTLRCSPISGHKSVSWYQQVLGQGPQFIFQYYEKEERGRGNFPDRFSARQFPNYSSELNVNALLLGDSALYLCASSLDPPLGEQYFGPGTRLTVT.

This clonotype was observed a few times. The genes are TRBV7-9 and TRBJ1-2; no clear D. The CDR3 extends over 12 amino acids. Germline-derived CDR1 and CDR2 are SEHNR and FQNEAQ (reference sequence). V lost 4 bases and J lost 6, with 9 bases in between. The DNA of the CDR3 is TGTGCCAGCAGCTCCTTCGGGGATGGCTACACCTTC. Translation gives CASSSFGDGYTF.